The present T cell receptor beta chain was sequenced within a study of blood T cells in healthy people across ages. The authors ran a second PCR of about 6 to 11 cycles using a sample-barcoded 5' primer and a J-beta primer mix. MiXCR was run by TCRdb on the 5' RACE reads, yielding one entry per CDR3 protein. This table has about 800,000 distinct CDR3 sequences, 58% appearing once. This clonotype was seen a single time. Sequenced input: blood. This sequence was found in a man aged 25 to 40 in good health.

CDR3 in DNA: TGTGCCAGCAGCCAAGCGGGCCCCCGGATCCCTAGGAACCAGCAGTACTTC. Its translation: CASSQAGPRIPRNQQYF. The genes are TRBV3-1 and TRBJ2-4; D not certain. V dropped 1 base and J dropped 13 bases, with 26 bases sitting between them. Germline lookup yields CDR1 LGHDT and CDR2 YNNKEL (reference sequence). CDR3 size: 17 residues.